This paragraph reports one T cell receptor beta chain. Sequenced by immunoSEQ multiplex PCR; TCRdb stores in-frame clones only, minus some. Here the sample spans about 2.4 million clones, roughly 93% being singletons. Those who donated, Caucasian adults without exception, all lived in Nashville, Tennessee. The CDR3 loop spans 16 amino acids. In germline, CDR1 is LNHDA, CDR2 SQIVND (reference sequence). Deletions cut 3 bases from V and 7 bases from J, with 19 bases between. The data stem from a study of shared clonotypes between healthy human individuals. Across the whole study: Plates per donor: three CD4 naive, three CD4 memory, two CD8 naive, one CD8 memory.

The receptor was derived from a man younger than 35 in good health. Some clones in this sample may be carry-over from other donors' samples. V gene TRBV19 combines with J gene TRBJ1-5; D not resolved. Sample: naive CD4+ T cells from PBMCs. Subset given: CD45RA+ positively selected. CDR3 amino acids: CASSIGAGWPQQPQHF. The CDR3 DNA reads TGTGCCAGTAGTATCGGAGCCGGGTGGCCCCAACAGCCCCAGCATTTT. The complete variable domain, with remaining parts taken from reference TRBV19 and TRBJ1-5, reads DGGITQSPKYLFRKEGQNVTLSCEQNLNHDAMYWYRQDPGQGLRLIYYSQIVNDFQKGDIAEGYSVSREKKESFPLTVTSAQKNPTAFYLCASSIGAGWPQQPQHFGDGTRLSIL.